Here is one T cell receptor beta chain with its context. This sample is drawn from a study of CD8 T cells in Susac syndrome. The CDR3 has 15 amino acids. Germline CDR1 LGHNT, CDR2 FRNRAP. V lost 6 bases to trimming and J lost 4 bases, with 16 bases between them. CD8+ and CD4+ T cells circulating in blood were sequenced for TCR beta. Random hexamers primed reverse transcription of about 0.45 to 1 ug RNA. From the immunoSEQ multiplex PCR reads, TCRdb called clonotypes with MiXCR, one entry per CDR3 protein. The sample lists about 150,000 distinct CDR3 sequences; about 94% were seen once. The rearrangement links TRBV12-5 to TRBJ1-5; the D gene is possibly TRBD1 (6 bases). Sequencing was done on a sample of CD8+ T cells from PBMCs. This receptor was obtained from a human donor with multiple sclerosis. The CDR3 DNA is TGTGCTAGTGGCCTGACCGGACAGAGGAATCAGCCCCAGCATTTT. Translation gives CASGLTGQRNQPQHF.